The clone carrying this T cell receptor (beta chain) was seen at least ten times. The sample is drawn from a study of human T cells and chemical hapten exposure. Overall study: Throughout a study of 20 to 25 weeks, patients underwent weekly scalp administration of diphenylcyclopropenone doses. Chiefly female patients presented with alopecia areata, totalis or universalis. Slight differences in pooled library volume were the main source of varying TCR yields across samples.

Time point described: pre-sensitization, week 0. Described treatment: therapeutic diphenylcyclopropenone sensitization with weekly scalp DPC. V lost 1 base to trimming and J lost 1 base, with 4 bases between them. Germline CDR1 is SGHVS and CDR2 is FNYEAQ. The CDR3 extends over 13 amino acids. Individual cDNA molecules (in the library) carried attached unique molecular identifiers. MiXCR, applied by TCRdb to the RACE reads, yields one record per CDR3 protein. The sample lists more than 75,000 distinct CDR3 sequences, nearly 10% seen once, with around 3.9% in the top ten. The V and J genes are TRBV7-6 and TRBJ1-1; D not certain. The sample consisted of whole blood, taken in connection with sensitization to the hapten diphenylcyclopropenone (DPC). The clonotype was recovered from a woman in her thirties or forties with alopecia areata. Some clones in this sample may be carry-over from other donors' samples. For the CDR3, the DNA is TGTGCCAGCAGCTTAGAACAGAACACTGAAGCTTTCTTT. Protein sequence: CASSLEQNTEAFF.